The text below deals with one T cell receptor (beta chain). The germline V gene has CDR1 MNHEY and CDR2 SMNVEV (reference sequence). Trimming took 5 bases from V and 1 from J, leaving 12 bases between them. There are 16 residues in the CDR3. This record comes from a study of shared clonotypes between healthy human individuals. This table comes from immunoSEQ multiplex PCR, and its TCRdb copy is limited to in-frame clones, with some not included. The sample consists of about 2.1 million clones, 93% of them appearing once. In the naive CD8 group, cells lacked CD45RO and were positively selected for CCR7, so terminally differentiated effector memory CD45RA+ cells were left out.

The clonotype originates from a man younger than 30 in good health. Some clones in this sample may be carry-over from other donors' samples. The sequenced sample consisted of naive CD8+ T cells from PBMCs. The chain joins TRBV27 to TRBJ2-6; D gene unclear. As DNA, the CDR3 is TGTGCCAGCAGTCAGCCCCCTTTATCTGGGGCCAACGTCCTGACTTTC. This gives the protein CASSQPPLSGANVLTF.